This record covers a single TCR beta chain. CDR1 SGHAT and CDR2 FQDESV come from the germline V gene (reference sequence). V lost 5 bases, J lost 8 bases, and 10 bases stayed unmatched. This CDR3 region has 17 residues. Assay used: immunoSEQ multiplex PCR; TCRdb lists only in-frame clones, some missing. The data show about 470,000 clones, with roughly three quarters seen just once and roughly 13% held by the top ten. These data come from a study of shared clonotypes between healthy human individuals. This chain uses TRBV11-1 with TRBJ2-2, with 14 bases lining up with TRBD2. The sequence came from a woman aged 40 to 50 in good health. Some clones in this sample may be carry-over from other donors' samples. Material: PBMCs. The CDR3: CASSLRSGLAGAGELFF. The CDR3 DNA reads as TGTGCCAGCAGCCTCCGGTCGGGACTAGCGGGAGCGGGGGAGCTGTTTTTT. The complete variable domain, with remaining parts taken from reference TRBV11-1 and TRBJ2-2, reads EAEVAQSPRYKITEKSQAVAFWCDPISGHATLYWYRQILGQGPELLVQFQDESVVDDSQLPKDRFSAERLKGVDSTLKIQPAELGDSAMYLCASSLRSGLAGAGELFFGEGSRLTVL.